This entry concerns a single T cell receptor beta chain. Its specificity is not known. CDR3 size: 14 residues. Trimming took 7 bases from V and 6 from J; bases not matched to a gene: 8. Germline-derived CDR1 and CDR2 are LNHDA and SQIVND (reference sequence). This PCR relied on a set of 60 Vbeta primers and 13 Jbeta primers. Per the original data handling: Per a later analysis, the number of unique TCR beta chains was some 80 million, of which about 11 million were shared. Clones were sequenced by immunoSEQ multiplex PCR, and TCRdb holds only the in-frame ones, with some missing. The V and J calls and clone size are taken from that table; D and trimming were inferred from the DNA. The sample lists more than 150,000 clones, 82% occurring once. This sample is part of a study of cytomegalovirus exposure and HLA in healthy donors. Points from the study as a whole: Under in vitro conditions, a few CMV-associated chains were confirmed as specific for CMV antigens. Later analysis demonstrated an association between a missense DCLRE1C variant and TCR beta V- and J-gene trimming. Analysis performed later showed TCR beta chains linked to HLA being more clonally expanded than equally common others.

The V and J genes are TRBV19 and TRBJ2-2; 7 bases align to TRBD2. This TCR was recovered from a man between 35 and 55 years old in good health and CMV-seronegative. The sequenced material came from PBMCs. CDR3 sequence: CASTGGSSSGELFF. The CDR3 DNA sequence: TGTGCCAGTACGGGCGGGAGTTCCTCCGGGGAGCTGTTTTTT.